This T cell receptor (beta chain) was sequenced for a study of T cell responses to AZD1222 COVID-19 vaccine. Libraries were prepared by immunoSEQ multiplex PCR; TCRdb keeps only in-frame clonotypes and omits some of them. The data contain about 49,000 clones, 70% to 85% of them singletons. Per germline, CDR1 WSHSY and CDR2 SAAADI. The CDR3 is 17 amino acids. Losses at the gene ends were 4 bases for V and 6 bases for J; bases not matched to a gene: 7. V gene TRBV10-2 combines with J gene TRBJ2-1; 15 positions agree with TRBD2. The material sequenced was peripheral blood, taken on day 0 of MenACWY control vaccination. The origin of this receptor is an adult in good health. CDR3 loop: CASSVPGLAGGRNEQFF. The CDR3 bases are TGCGCCAGCAGTGTCCCGGGACTAGCGGGGGGCCGCAATGAGCAGTTCTTC.